Listed below are T cell receptor beta chains from one sample, sequenced in a study of blood T cell repertoires in COVID-19. Sequenced by immunoSEQ multiplex PCR; TCRdb stores in-frame clones only, minus some. The sample has approximately 180,000 clones; 85% to 90% are singletons. The source material was peripheral blood. These receptors all come from a person aged 65-85 years with COVID-19, enrolled during active disease. Both conserved end residues are part of each CDR3. A D gene is named only where the DNA matches it firmly. Not all rows give a size; the values are once, few, many and, for expanded clones, a class.

D	size	J	V	DNA	CDR3
TRBD2	-	TRBJ2-3	TRBV9	TGTGCCAGCAGCAAATTAGCGGGAGGGACCACAGATACGCAGTATTTT	CASSKLAGGTTDTQYF
-	-	TRBJ2-5	TRBV27	TGTGCCAGCAGACCCTCAGGGGCGCGGACCCAGTACTTC	CASRPSGARTQYF
-	-	TRBJ1-2	TRBV6-5	TGTGCCAGCAGCCCAATAACCAGGGGCAACTATGGCTACACCTTC	CASSPITRGNYGYTF
TRBD2	-	TRBJ2-3	TRBV7-2	TGTGCCAGCGTGCTAGCGGGAGGTTGGGATACGCAGTATTTT	CASVLAGGWDTQYF
TRBD2	-	TRBJ2-7	TRBV6-2/TRBV6-3	TGTGCCAGCAGTCCAGCGGGAGGGCCTGACTACGAGCAGTACTTC	CASSPAGGPDYEQYF
-	-	TRBJ2-6	TRBV27	TGTGCCAGCAGTGGAGTCTCTGGGGCCAACGTCCTGACTTTC	CASSGVSGANVLTF
-	once	TRBJ2-1	TRBV7-3	TGTGCCAGCAGCTTAACGCCGGAGAACAATGAGCAGTTCTTC	CASSLTPENNEQFF
TRBD1	-	TRBJ2-7	TRBV11-2	TGTGCCAGCAGCTTAGGAATCGGACAGGCGTCCTACGAGCAGTACTTC	CASSLGIGQASYEQYF
-	-	TRBJ2-5	TRBV2	TGTGCCAGCATTGGTAGGGGCGAGACCCAGTACTTC	CASIGRGETQYF
-	-	TRBJ1-2	TRBV4-2	TGTGCCAGCAGCCAAGCCCGGGGGTCTCAACCTAACTATGGCTACACCTTC	CASSQARGSQPNYGYTF
-	-	TRBJ1-5	TRBV5-1	TGCGCCAGCAGCTTGCATCCTTCGGGTCCTTCTCAGCCCCAGCATTTT	CASSLHPSGPSQPQHF
-	-	TRBJ2-7	TRBV7-3	TGTGCCAGCAGCCCCCATGCCTCTCGGGGGGCCCACGAGCAGTACTTC	CASSPHASRGAHEQYF
TRBD1	-	TRBJ1-5	TRBV2	TGTGCCAGCAGTCAGGGACAGGGATCCAATCAGCCCCAGCATTTT	CASSQGQGSNQPQHF
-	-	TRBJ1-5	TRBV28	TGTGCCAGCAGTTTACGGCCAGCGAATCAGCCCCAGCATTTT	CASSLRPANQPQHF
TRBD2	many	TRBJ2-7	TRBV6-2/TRBV6-3	TGTGCCAGCAGTTACTCGGCTAGCGGGAGCAACGAGCAGTACTTC	CASSYSASGSNEQYF
-	-	TRBJ2-7	TRBV2	TGTGCCAGCAGTGAAGATCTATACGAGCAGTACTTC	CASSEDLYEQYF
TRBD1	-	TRBJ2-5	TRBV24-1	TGTGCCACCAGTGGCGTGGGGACAGGCGGTAAAGAGACCCAGTACTTC	CATSGVGTGGKETQYF
-	-	TRBJ2-1	TRBV24-1	TGTGCCACCAGCAGTTCCCGTGGAAGTCGGGGTGAGCAGTTCTTC	CATSSSRGSRGEQFF
TRBD2	-	TRBJ2-1	TRBV28	TGTGCCAGCAGTCAAGGGACTAGCCGCCCCAATGAGCAGTTCTTC	CASSQGTSRPNEQFF
TRBD1	-	TRBJ2-7	TRBV6-6	TGTGCCAGCAGCCGGGACAGGGGAGACTCCTACGAGCAGTACTTC	CASSRDRGDSYEQYF
-	-	TRBJ2-7	TRBV5-6	TGTGCCAGCAGCTTTAAAGACAGGCCCTACGAGCAGTACTTC	CASSFKDRPYEQYF
-	-	TRBJ1-5	TRBV19	TGTGCCAGTAGTGGCGGACAGAATCAGCCCCAGCATTTT	CASSGGQNQPQHF
TRBD2	-	TRBJ2-5	TRBV12-5	TGTGCTAGTGGTTTTCGGGGGGAGGACGAGACCCAGTACTTC	CASGFRGEDETQYF
-	few	TRBJ2-7	TRBV24-1	TGTGCCACCAAATTACCGGTCTACGAGCAGTACTTC	CATKLPVYEQYF
TRBD2	-	TRBJ2-3	TRBV7-3	TGTGCCAGCAGCTTCCGAGCGGGGCTCACAGATACGCAGTATTTT	CASSFRAGLTDTQYF
-	-	TRBJ1-1	TRBV12-3/TRBV12-4	TGTGCCAGCAGTTCTCCTACTCCCGCGGCTTTCTTT	CASSSPTPAAFF
TRBD1	-	TRBJ2-1	TRBV6-5	TGTGCCAGCAGAAGAAGGGGGCAGGGCTACAATGAGCAGTTCTTC	CASRRRGQGYNEQFF
TRBD1	-	TRBJ1-5	TRBV24-1	TGTGCCGCCCAGGACAGGGAAGGGCAGCCCCAGCATTTT	CAAQDREGQPQHF
-	-	TRBJ2-5	TRBV7-9	TGTGCCAGCAGCTCAGGGAACAGGGAAGAGACCCAGTACTTC	CASSSGNREETQYF
TRBD1	-	TRBJ2-1	TRBV4-3	TGCGCCAGCAGCCAAGAAGGGAAACGGACAGGGGGCGGGAATGAGCAGTTCTTC	CASSQEGKRTGGGNEQFF
TRBD1	-	TRBJ1-5	TRBV6-5	TGTGCCACCGCCCAGGGGGCTAATCAGCCCCAGCATTTT	CATAQGANQPQHF
-	-	TRBJ1-1	TRBV7-9	TGTGCCAGCAGTCCTCAGGACAGCCAGAACACTGAAGCTTTCTTT	CASSPQDSQNTEAFF
TRBD2	-	TRBJ2-7	TRBV5-6	TGTGCCAGCAGCCCCCGGAGGTGGCCTAGCGGGGGGAGGCCCTACGAGCAGTACTTC	CASSPRRWPSGGRPYEQYF
-	-	TRBJ1-6	TRBV18	TGTGCCAGCCGCCCACAGGGTATAGGTTCACCCCTCCACTTT	CASRPQGIGSPLHF
-	-	TRBJ2-3	TRBV7-9	TGTGCCAGCAGCTTAAAAGGGGCCTCTAGCACAGATACGCAGTATTTT	CASSLKGASSTDTQYF
TRBD2	few	TRBJ2-5	TRBV5-6	TGTGCCAGCAGCTTCTCCAGCGGGGGGGAGACCCAGTACTTC	CASSFSSGGETQYF
TRBD2	-	TRBJ2-1	TRBV5-1	TGCGCCAGCAGCTTGAGCAGCGGGACTTTAAATGAGCAGTTCTTC	CASSLSSGTLNEQFF
TRBD2	few	TRBJ2-1	TRBV5-1	TGCGCCAGCAGCCCCGGGACTACCCACAATGAGCAGTTCTTC	CASSPGTTHNEQFF
-	-	TRBJ1-1	TRBV7-9	TGTGCCAGCAGCCCCCCCGTCAGGGCCACTGAAGCTTTCTTT	CASSPPVRATEAFF
TRBD1	-	TRBJ1-5	TRBV20-1	TGCAGTGCTAGTTTGGACAGGGATCAGCCCCAGCATTTT	CSASLDRDQPQHF
-	-	TRBJ1-2	TRBV14	TGTGCCAGCAGCCAAGCCCCCTCTGGCTACACCTTC	CASSQAPSGYTF
TRBD1	once	TRBJ1-4	TRBV9	TGTGCCAGCAGCGCTACAACCGGGACAGGGTTAAATGAAAAACTGTTTTTT	CASSATTGTGLNEKLFF
-	-	TRBJ2-3	TRBV27	TGTGCCAGCAGTAAGACCAGCGGGCCACGCAGGTATACGCAGTATTTT	CASSKTSGPRRYTQYF
-	-	TRBJ1-5	TRBV28	TGTGCCAGCATTCGGACAGGCAATCAGCCCCAGCATTTT	CASIRTGNQPQHF